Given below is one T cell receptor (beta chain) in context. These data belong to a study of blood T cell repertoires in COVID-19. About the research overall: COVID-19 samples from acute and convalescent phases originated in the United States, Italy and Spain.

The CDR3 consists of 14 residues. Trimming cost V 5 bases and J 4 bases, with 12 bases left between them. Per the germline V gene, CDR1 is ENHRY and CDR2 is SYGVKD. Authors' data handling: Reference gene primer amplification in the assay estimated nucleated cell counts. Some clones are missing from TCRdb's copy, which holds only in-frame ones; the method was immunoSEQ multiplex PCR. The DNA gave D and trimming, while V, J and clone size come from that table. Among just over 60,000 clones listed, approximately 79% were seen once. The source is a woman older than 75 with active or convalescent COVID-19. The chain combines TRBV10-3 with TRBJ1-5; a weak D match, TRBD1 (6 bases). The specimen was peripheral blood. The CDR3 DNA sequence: TGTGCCATCAGTCCCGGGGGGGCAAATCAGCCCCAGCATTTT. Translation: CAISPGGANQPQHF.